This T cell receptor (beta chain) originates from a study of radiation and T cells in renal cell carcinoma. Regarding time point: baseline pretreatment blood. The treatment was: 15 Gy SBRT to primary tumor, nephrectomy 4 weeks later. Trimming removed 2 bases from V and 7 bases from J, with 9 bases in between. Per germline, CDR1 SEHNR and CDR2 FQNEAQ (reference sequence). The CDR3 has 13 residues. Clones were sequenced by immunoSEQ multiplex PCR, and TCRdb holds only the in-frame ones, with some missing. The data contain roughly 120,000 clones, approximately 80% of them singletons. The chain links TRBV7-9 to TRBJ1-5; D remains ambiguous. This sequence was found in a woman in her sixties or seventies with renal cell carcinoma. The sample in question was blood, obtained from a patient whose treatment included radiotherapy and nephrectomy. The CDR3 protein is CASSLSSGQPQHF. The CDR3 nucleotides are TGTGCCAGCAGCTTATCGTCCGGCCAGCCCCAGCATTTT.